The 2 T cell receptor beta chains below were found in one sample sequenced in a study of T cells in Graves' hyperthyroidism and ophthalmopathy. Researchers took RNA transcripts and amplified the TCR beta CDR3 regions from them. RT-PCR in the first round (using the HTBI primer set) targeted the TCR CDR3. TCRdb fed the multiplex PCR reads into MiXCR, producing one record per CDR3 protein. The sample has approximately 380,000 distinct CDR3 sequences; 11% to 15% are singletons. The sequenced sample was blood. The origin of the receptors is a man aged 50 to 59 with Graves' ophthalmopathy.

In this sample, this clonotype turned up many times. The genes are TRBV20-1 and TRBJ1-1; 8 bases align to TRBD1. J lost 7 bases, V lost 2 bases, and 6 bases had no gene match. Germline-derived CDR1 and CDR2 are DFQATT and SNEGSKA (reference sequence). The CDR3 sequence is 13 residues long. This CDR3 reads CSARSQQGGEAFF. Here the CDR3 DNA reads TGCAGTGCTAGATCCCAACAGGGGGGTGAAGCTTTCTTT.

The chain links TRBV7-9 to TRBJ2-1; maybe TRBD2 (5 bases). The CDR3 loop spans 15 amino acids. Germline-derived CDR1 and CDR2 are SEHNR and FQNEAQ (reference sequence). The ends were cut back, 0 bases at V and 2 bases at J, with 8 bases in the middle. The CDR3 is CASSLAEGAYNEQFF. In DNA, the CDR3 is TGTGCCAGCAGCTTAGCTGAGGGAGCCTACAATGAGCAGTTCTTC.